Listed here are 14 T cell receptor beta chains from one sample, sequenced in a study of control samples from healthy donors and cancer patients. Repertoires were generated with immunoSEQ multiplex PCR, while TCRdb's copy carries only in-frame clones and drops some. The sample includes 85,000 to 90,000 clones, over 75% of them seen just once. Sequenced material: blood. The receptors derive from a woman in her thirties or forties in good health.

The rearrangement links TRBV13 to TRBJ2-3; D is possibly TRBD2 (5 bases). Germline assignment: CDR1 PRHDT and CDR2 FYEKMQ (reference sequence). The ends were cut back, 4 bases at V and 4 bases at J, with 6 bases in the middle. The CDR3 is 12 amino acids. CDR3 nucleotides: TGTGCCAGCAGCTCCGGGGCAGATACGCAGTATTTT. Amino acid sequence: CASSSGADTQYF. The full variable domain, completed using reference TRBV13 and TRBJ2-3, is AAGVIQSPRHLIKEKRETATLKCYPIPRHDTVYWYQQGPGQDPQFLISFYEKMQSDKGSIPDRFSAQQFSDYHSELNMSSLELGDSALYFCASSSGADTQYFGPGTRLTVL.

Remarks on this clone: The same CDR3 arises from other DNA sequences in this sample as well. The chain joins TRBV7-3 to TRBJ2-5, with 11 bases matching TRBD2. Germline CDR1 reads SGHTA; CDR2 reads FQGTGA. The length of the CDR3 is 14 residues. The J segment lost 8 bases and the V segment lost 9 bases, leaving 11 bases of the junction unmatched. Here the CDR3 reads CASSQGTSGSTQYF. The CDR3 region has the DNA TGTGCCAGTAGCCAAGGGACTAGCGGTAGTACCCAGTACTTC.

The chain joins TRBV10-3 to TRBJ1-1; D is unclear. The CDR3 loop spans 15 amino acids. V lost 0 bases, J lost 2 bases, and 10 bases lay in between. CDR1 ENHRY and CDR2 SYGVKD come from the germline V gene. CDR3 amino acids: CAISESMGFNTEAFF. The CDR3 DNA reads as TGTGCCATCAGTGAGTCGATGGGGTTCAACACTGAAGCTTTCTTT.

There are many counts of this clone. V and J are TRBV4-3 and TRBJ1-4; D is unclear. The length of the CDR3 is 15 residues. The germline V gene encodes CDR1 LGHNA and CDR2 YSLEER. Trimming shortened V by 1 base and J by 3 bases, and 9 bases separated the two germline ends. The CDR3 loop is CASSQVGLANEKLFF. CDR3 in DNA: TGCGCCAGCAGCCAAGTTGGGTTAGCTAATGAAAAACTGTTTTTT.

This clone was seen more than once but under ten times. The gene calls are TRBV6-5 and TRBJ2-1; TRBD1 matches 9 bases. The CDR3 contains 16 residues. The V and J ends lost 5 bases and 6 bases, in that order; junction bases with no gene match: 11. CDR1 is MNHEY and CDR2 is SVGAGI in the germline V gene. Written as DNA, the CDR3 is TGTGCCAGCAGTAACTACAGGGGGCCCGTCAGCAATGAGCAGTTCTTC. Translation gives CASSNYRGPVSNEQFF.

The rearrangement joins TRBV9 to TRBJ1-1; the match to TRBD1 covers 12 bases. The CDR3 contains 17 residues. Germline V gene sequence: CDR1 SGDLS, CDR2 YYNGEE. V lost 3 bases to trimming and J lost 5 bases; unmatched junction nucleotides: 11. This CDR3 reads CASSAFSGTGGFTEAFF. In DNA form, the CDR3 reads TGTGCCAGCAGCGCTTTTTCCGGGACAGGGGGCTTTACTGAAGCTTTCTTT.

V gene TRBV7-2 combines with J gene TRBJ2-3, with D possibly being TRBD1 or TRBD2 (6 bases each). The CDR3 contains 17 residues. V shed 5 bases and J shed 6 bases, with 24 bases lying between them. Germline values: CDR1 SGHTA, CDR2 FQGNSA. The CDR3: CASSPNPPGAGLDTQYF. CDR3 DNA sequence: TGTGCCAGCAGCCCAAACCCCCCGGGGGCAGGGTTGGATACGCAGTATTTT. Looking up the rest from reference TRBV7-2 and TRBJ2-3 gives the full variable domain: GAGVSQSPSNKVTEKGKDVELRCDPISGHTALYWYRQSLGQGLEFLIYFQGNSAPDKSGLPSDRFSAERTGGSVSTLTIQRTQQEDSAVYLCASSPNPPGAGLDTQYFGPGTRLTVL.

The J gene is TRBJ1-1, the V gene TRBV7-9, with 10 bases lining up with TRBD1. The CDR3 contains 17 residues. J was trimmed by 4 bases and V by 0 bases; bases with no gene match: 8. Germline lookup yields CDR1 SEHNR and CDR2 FQNEAQ (reference sequence). CDR3 coding DNA: TGTGCCAGCAGCTTAGCCGGCGGGACAGGGGCAGGCACTGAAGCTTTCTTT. Residues: CASSLAGGTGAGTEAFF.

This chain links TRBV6-5 with TRBJ1-3; 7 bases match TRBD1. This CDR3 has 15 amino acids. Germline-derived CDR1 and CDR2 are MNHEY and SVGAGI. With V trimmed by 6 bases and J by 0 bases, 5 bases remained unmatched. CDR3 DNA: TGTGCCAGCAGGGCCGGGACAGACTCTGGAAACACCATATATTTT. Translation gives CASRAGTDSGNTIYF.

The chain uses TRBV9 and TRBJ1-4; TRBD1 aligns across 9 bases. The V gene's germline CDR1 is SGDLS and CDR2 YYNGEE. V lost 4 bases to trimming and J lost 5 bases; unmatched junction nucleotides: 6. This CDR3 contains 15 residues. The CDR3 loop is CASSRWTGANEKLFF. The CDR3 DNA reads as TGTGCCAGCAGCAGATGGACAGGGGCGAATGAAAAACTGTTTTTT.

This rearrangement joins TRBV6-4 to TRBJ2-1; 8 bases align to TRBD1. The CDR3 runs 16 residues. The germline V gene encodes CDR1 MRHNA and CDR2 SNTAGT. V shed 9 bases, J shed 0 bases, and the junction held 10 bases outside the gene matches. CDR3 nucleotides: TGTGCCAGTGTTCAGGGGGCCCACCCCTCCTACAATGAGCAGTTCTTC. Amino acid sequence: CASVQGAHPSYNEQFF.

This clone was seen only once. The sample carries other DNA sequences with the same CDR3. This chain joins TRBV6-2 or TRBV6-3 and TRBJ2-6; D may be TRBD1 or TRBD2 (5 bases each). In germline, CDR1 is MNHEY, CDR2 SVGEGT. Trimming stripped 2 bases from V and 4 bases from J, with 9 bases between. There are 15 residues in the CDR3. The CDR3 nucleotides read TGTGCCAGCAGTTACGGGGGTTCCGGGGCCAACGTCCTGACTTTC. Residues: CASSYGGSGANVLTF.

In its sample, this clone is medium-sized. V gene TRBV19 combines with J gene TRBJ2-3, with 9 bases aligning to TRBD1. This CDR3 is built from 15 residues. After removal of 10 bases from V and 2 bases from J, the junction contained 10 bases not matched to a gene. The V gene's germline CDR1 is LNHDA and CDR2 SQIVND (reference sequence). The DNA for the CDR3 is TGTGCCACCACTGTTACAGGGGGCCTCACAGATACGCAGTATTTT. Protein sequence: CATTVTGGLTDTQYF.

The genes are TRBV12-3 or TRBV12-4 and TRBJ2-1; D not certain. V lost 3 bases and J 5 bases, leaving 8 bases between the germline ends. The CDR3 spans 13 residues. The CDR3 here is CASSFRRNNEQFF. As DNA, the CDR3 is TGTGCCAGCAGTTTTCGCAGGAACAATGAGCAGTTCTTC.